One sample yielded the 22 T cell receptor beta chains listed below, sequenced in a study of identical twins. TCRdb fed the 5' RACE reads into MiXCR, producing one record per CDR3 protein. Of approximately 300,000 distinct CDR3 sequences in the sample, roughly 9% were seen once. This sample was shared with a second study, whose subject was yellow fever vaccine responses in identical twins.

Sequenced material: CD8+ T cells sorted from blood. The receptors derive from a woman aged 18 to 35 in good health.

The sample holds a few counts of this clonotype. The chain uses TRBV7-9 and TRBJ2-7; D is unclear. The CDR3 is 14 residues long. V lost 2 bases and J lost 7, with 15 bases in between. In germline, CDR1 is SEHNR, CDR2 FQNEAQ (reference sequence). In DNA form, the CDR3 reads TGTGCCAGCAGCTTAACCGACGGGCTCACAGAGCAGTACTTC. Translated, it gives CASSLTDGLTEQYF.

The chain joins TRBV6-2 or TRBV6-3 to TRBJ2-5; D may be TRBD1 or TRBD2 (5 bases each). In germline, CDR1 is MNHEY, CDR2 SVGEGT. Trimming left V 5 bases short and J 0 bases short, with 16 bases between. The CDR3 contains 16 residues. CDR3 bases: TGTGCCAGCAGTGTGGGGGAACAGAGTTACCAAGAGACCCAGTACTTC. It encodes CASSVGEQSYQETQYF.

The chain is built from TRBV7-9 and TRBJ1-2; 7 nucleotides match TRBD1. Germline V gene sequence: CDR1 SEHNR, CDR2 FQNEAQ (reference sequence). V was pared by 11 bases and J by 7 bases, with 4 bases of the junction left unmatched. The CDR3 runs to 10 residues. The CDR3 reads CAGTDGGYTF. The CDR3 DNA reads as TGTGCCGGGACAGATGGTGGCTACACCTTC.

This clonotype has ten or more counts. The chain combines TRBV29-1 with TRBJ2-7; perhaps TRBD1 as D (5 bases). V gave up 0 bases and J gave up 2 bases, with 11 bases separating them. Per germline, CDR1 SQVTM and CDR2 ANQGSEA. The CDR3 loop spans 14 amino acids. The CDR3 sequence: CSVEEGQRTYEQYF. Written as DNA, the CDR3 is TGCAGCGTTGAAGAGGGGCAGCGTACCTACGAGCAGTACTTC.

This clonotype was picked up a small number of times. The genes are TRBV20-1 and TRBJ2-7; the match to TRBD2 covers 13 bases. Germline CDR1 DFQATT, CDR2 SNEGSKA (reference sequence). The CDR3 consists of 19 residues. Trimming removed 0 bases from V and 0 bases from J; junction bases left unmatched: 11. This CDR3 reads CSARDIGLAGAPSSYEQYF. CDR3 coding DNA: TGCAGTGCTAGAGATATAGGACTAGCGGGGGCGCCGAGCTCCTACGAGCAGTACTTC.

The table lists this clonotype with a few counts. J is TRBJ2-3 and V is TRBV15; D is perhaps TRBD1 or TRBD2 (5 bases each). Germline lookup yields CDR1 LNHNV and CDR2 YYDKDF (reference sequence). The CDR3 loop spans 16 amino acids. V lost 0 bases and J 2 bases, leaving 12 bases between the germline ends. CDR3 region: CATSRERGTPTDTQYF. CDR3 bases: TGTGCCACCAGCAGAGAAAGAGGGACCCCCACAGATACGCAGTATTTT.

The chain links TRBV11-2 to TRBJ1-4; TRBD1 is a possible D gene (5 bases). There are 16 residues in the CDR3. V lost 3 bases and J 1 base, leaving 12 bases between the germline ends. Germline-derived CDR1 and CDR2 are SGHAT and FQNNGV. CDR3 sequence reads: CASSLARAGTNEKLFF. In nucleotides, the CDR3 is TGTGCCAGCAGCTTGGCCAGGGCTGGAACTAATGAAAAACTGTTTTTT.

Only a few counts were recorded for this clonotype. The CDR3 nucleotides are TGTGCCACCAGCAGACGGGGACAGGCCTACGAGCAGTACTTC. Its translation: CATSRRGQAYEQYF. The chain joins TRBV15 to TRBJ2-7, with 8 bases that match TRBD1. The CDR3 covers 14 residues. Trimming cost V 2 bases and J 2 bases; bases outside gene matches: 2. CDR1 LNHNV and CDR2 YYDKDF come from the germline V gene (reference sequence). The full variable domain, rest sourced from reference TRBV15 and TRBJ2-7, is DAMVIQNPRYQVTQFGKPVTLSCSQTLNHNVMYWYQQKSSQAPKLLFHYYDKDFNNEADTPDNFQSRRPNTSFCFLDIRSPGLGDTAMYLCATSRRGQAYEQYFGPGTRLTVT.

In its sample, this clonotype was seen many times. The chain has TRBV6-5 and TRBJ2-5; D gene unclear. The germline gives CDR1 MNHEY, CDR2 SVGAGI. The CDR3 length is 14 residues. V was trimmed by 0 bases and J by 1 base, leaving 6 bases between them. CDR3 sequence: CASSYSGSQETQYF. The CDR3 nucleotides read TGTGCCAGCAGTTACTCAGGCAGCCAAGAGACCCAGTACTTC.

This clonotype was recorded many times. The chain employs TRBV7-9 and TRBJ2-7, with a possible D match to TRBD2 (6 bases). CDR3 size: 11 residues. The V gene lost 4 bases and the J gene lost 5 bases, with 6 bases spanning the gap. Germline V gene lookup returns CDR1 SEHNR and CDR2 FQNEAQ (reference sequence). CDR3 sequence: CASSSGDEQYF. The CDR3 bases are TGTGCCAGCAGCTCGGGGGACGAGCAGTACTTC. The whole variable domain, filled in from reference TRBV7-9 and TRBJ2-7, reads DTGVSQNPRHKITKRGQNVTFRCDPISEHNRLYWYRQTLGQGPEFLTYFQNEAQLEKSRLLSDRFSAERPKGSFSTLEIQRTEQGDSAMYLCASSSGDEQYFGPGTRLTVT.

The genes are TRBV7-2 and TRBJ2-1, with 7 bases that match TRBD2. This CDR3 is 14 amino acids long. V lost 5 bases, J lost 5 bases, and 6 bases stayed unmatched. Germline V gene data show CDR1 as SGHTA and CDR2 as FQGNSA. In DNA, the CDR3 is TGTGCCAGCAGCCCCTGGCTAGCGGACAATGAGCAGTTCTTC. Protein: CASSPWLADNEQFF.

This clonotype was seen a few times. Since a much larger clone is just one base distant, this may be a read error. The chain employs TRBV7-2 and TRBJ1-5, with TRBD1 as a possible D gene (6 bases). Germline lookup yields CDR1 SGHTA and CDR2 FQGNSA. V was pared by 3 bases and J by 0 bases, with 9 bases between. This CDR3 contains 15 residues. DNA of the CDR3: TGTGCCAGCAGCTTTAGGGGGGATAGCAATCAGCCCCAGCATTTT. This codes for CASSFRGDSNQPQHF.

The chain is built from TRBV29-1 and TRBJ2-7; D gene uncertain. This CDR3 spans 14 amino acids. V dropped 6 bases and J dropped 3 bases, with 18 bases sitting between them. CDR1 SQVTM and CDR2 ANQGSEA come from the germline V gene. CDR3 in amino acids: CSVIDKAHDYEQYF. For the CDR3, the DNA is TGCAGCGTGATTGACAAGGCCCATGACTACGAGCAGTACTTC.

Ten or more counts support this clonotype. The chain employs TRBV4-1 and TRBJ2-2; 13 bases align to TRBD2. Germline V lookup: CDR1 MGHRA, CDR2 YSYEKL. The CDR3 contains 18 residues. The V gene end was trimmed by 6 bases and the J gene end by 3 bases; junction bases not matched to a gene: 10. CDR3 in amino acids: CASSGLAGEVRYTGELFF. The CDR3 DNA reads TGCGCCAGCAGTGGACTAGCGGGAGAGGTTCGGTACACCGGGGAGCTGTTTTTT.

This clonotype was detected ten times or more. This sequence joins TRBV2 and TRBJ2-1; 10 bases match TRBD2. After removal of 5 bases from V and 2 bases from J, the junction contained 6 bases not matched to a gene. The CDR3 totals 16 residues. Germline loops: CDR1 SNHLY, CDR2 FYNNEI. The CDR3 region is CASSYTSGGAYNEQFF. The DNA for the CDR3 is TGTGCCAGCAGTTACACCAGCGGGGGGGCCTACAATGAGCAGTTCTTC.

The chain couples TRBV29-1 to TRBJ2-5, with 14 bases aligning to TRBD2. This CDR3 contains 19 residues. The germline CDR1 and CDR2 sequences are SQVTM and ANQGSEA. Germline trimming cut 0 bases from V and 3 bases from J; bases unmatched to any gene: 12. This chain's CDR3 is CSVEEGTSGRVLSKETQYF. The CDR3 DNA reads TGCAGCGTTGAAGAAGGGACTAGCGGGAGAGTCCTAAGCAAAGAGACCCAGTACTTC. The full variable domain, its missing parts supplied by reference TRBV29-1 and TRBJ2-5, is SAVISQKPSRDICQRGTSLTIQCQVDSQVTMMFWYRQQPGQSLTLIATANQGSEATYESGFVIDKFPISRPNLTFSTLTVSNMSPEDSSIYLCSVEEGTSGRVLSKETQYFGPGTRLLVL.

J is TRBJ2-7 and V is TRBV27, with D uncertain. CDR3 length equals 13 residues. V was clipped by 4 bases and J by 6 bases, with 13 bases between them. CDR1 is MNHEY, CDR2 SMNVEV, per germline (reference sequence). DNA for the CDR3: TGTGCCAGCAGTTGGGCTAGTTCGTCCGAGCAGTACTTC. It is translated as CASSWASSSEQYF.

Many counts were recorded for this clonotype. V usage is TRBV28 and J usage is TRBJ2-3; D ambiguous. CDR3 length: 15 amino acids. V was cut by 2 bases and J by 0 bases, with 9 bases left in between. CDR1 is MDHEN and CDR2 is SYDVKM in the germline V gene. The CDR3 sequence is CASSLGASSTDTQYF. The CDR3 DNA follows: TGTGCCAGCAGTTTAGGAGCATCCAGCACAGATACGCAGTATTTT.

In its sample, this clonotype was seen many times. As DNA, the CDR3 is TGTGCCATCAGCGGGCGAGGTACGGCAGACGAGCAGTTCTTC. It translates to CAISGRGTADEQFF. The gene calls are TRBV10-3 and TRBJ2-1; no definite D call. This CDR3 region has 14 residues. With 6 bases removed from V and 10 bases from J, the gap between germline ends came to 19 bases. The germline V gene has CDR1 ENHRY and CDR2 SYGVKD.

This clonotype has ten or more counts. The CDR3 loop reads CASSLEGSVTDTQYF. In DNA form, the CDR3 reads TGTGCCAGCAGTTTGGAGGGGTCGGTTACAGATACGCAGTATTTT. V and J are TRBV27 and TRBJ2-3; tentative D call: TRBD2 (6 bases). V was trimmed by 3 bases and J by 3 bases, leaving 13 bases between them. Germline assignment: CDR1 MNHEY and CDR2 SMNVEV (reference sequence). This CDR3 spans 15 amino acids.

This clonotype was counted many times. The chain couples TRBV7-2 to TRBJ2-1, with 8 bases identical to TRBD1. The V and J ends lost 0 bases and 0 bases, in that order; junction bases with no gene match: 4. The CDR3 has 17 residues. Germline loops: CDR1 SGHTA, CDR2 FQGNSA. This CDR3 reads CASSLAGQASSYNEQFF. Written as DNA, the CDR3 is TGTGCCAGCAGCTTAGCGGGACAGGCGAGCTCCTACAATGAGCAGTTCTTC.

The table lists this clonotype with many counts. The chain employs TRBV4-3 and TRBJ2-7, with TRBD2 identical over 8 bases. Per the germline V gene, CDR1 is LGHNA and CDR2 is YSLEER. V shed 1 base, J shed 5 bases, and the junction held 10 bases outside the gene matches. The CDR3 totals 16 residues. The CDR3 DNA reads as TGCGCCAGCAGCCAAGGACAGAAGGGACTAGTAGACGAGCAGTACTTC. This gives the protein CASSQGQKGLVDEQYF.